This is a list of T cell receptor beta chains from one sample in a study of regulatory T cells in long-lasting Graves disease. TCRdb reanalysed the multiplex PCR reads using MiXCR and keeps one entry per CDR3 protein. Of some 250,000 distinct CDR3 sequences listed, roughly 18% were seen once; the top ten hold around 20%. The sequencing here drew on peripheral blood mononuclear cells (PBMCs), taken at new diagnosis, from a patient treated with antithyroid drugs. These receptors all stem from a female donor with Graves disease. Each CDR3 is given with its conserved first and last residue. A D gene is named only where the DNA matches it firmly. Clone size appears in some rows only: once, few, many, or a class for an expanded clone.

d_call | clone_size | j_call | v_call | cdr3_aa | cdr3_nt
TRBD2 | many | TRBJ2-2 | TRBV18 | CASLRESGTGELFF | TGTGCCAGCTTGCGGGAGTCGGGCACCGGGGAGCTGTTTTTT
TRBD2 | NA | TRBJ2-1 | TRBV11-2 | CASSNERESGNEQFF | TGTGCCAGCAGCAATGAGCGGGAGAGTGGCAATGAGCAGTTCTTC
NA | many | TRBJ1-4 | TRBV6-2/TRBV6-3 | CASSYSRRGGTNEKLFF | TGTGCCAGCAGTTACTCGCGCAGGGGAGGAACTAATGAAAAACTGTTTTTT
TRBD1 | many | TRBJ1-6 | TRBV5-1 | CASSLVGQGAFNSPLHF | TGCGCCAGCAGCTTGGTCGGACAGGGGGCTTTTAATTCACCCCTCCACTTT
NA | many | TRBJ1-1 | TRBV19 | CASSITTPNTEAFF | TGTGCCAGTAGTATTACCACTCCAAACACTGAAGCTTTCTTT
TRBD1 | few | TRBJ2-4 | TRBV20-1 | CSATDTGGGSGHIQYF | TGCAGTGCAACGGATACAGGGGGCGGTTCTGGCCACATTCAGTACTTC
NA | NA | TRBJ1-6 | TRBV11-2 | CASSLGNSPPHF | TGTGCCAGCAGCCTAGGCAATTCACCCCCCCACTTT
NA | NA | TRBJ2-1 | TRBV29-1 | CSVGLLWGEGNEQFF | TGCAGCGTTGGCCTATTGTGGGGAGAGGGCAATGAGCAGTTCTTC
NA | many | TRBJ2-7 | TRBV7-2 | CASTLGGSGVYEQYF | TGTGCCAGCACCCTTGGGGGTAGCGGAGTCTACGAGCAGTACTTC
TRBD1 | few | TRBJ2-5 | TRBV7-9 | CASSRGQGYQETQYF | TGTGCCAGCAGTCGCGGACAGGGGTACCAAGAGACCCAGTACTTC
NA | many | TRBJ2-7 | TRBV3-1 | CASSHSYRPYEQYF | TGTGCCAGCAGCCATAGTTACAGGCCCTACGAGCAGTACTTC
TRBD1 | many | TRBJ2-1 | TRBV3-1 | CASSRDSSYNEQFF | TGTGCCAGCAGCCGGGACAGCTCCTACAATGAGCAGTTCTTC
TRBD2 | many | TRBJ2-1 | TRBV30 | CAWNRLAGLYNEQFF | TGTGCCTGGAACCGCCTAGCGGGATTATACAATGAGCAGTTCTTC
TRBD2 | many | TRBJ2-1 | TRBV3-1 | CASSQDPGREEQFF | TGTGCCAGCAGCCAAGATCCTGGGAGGGAAGAGCAGTTCTTC
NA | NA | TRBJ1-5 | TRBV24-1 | CATRVPGAISNQPQHF | TGTGCCACCAGGGTTCCGGGAGCGATTAGCAATCAGCCCCAGCATTTT
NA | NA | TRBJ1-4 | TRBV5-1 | CASSLTGTVANEKLFF | TGCGCCAGCAGCTTAACAGGGACGGTAGCTAATGAAAAACTGTTTTTT
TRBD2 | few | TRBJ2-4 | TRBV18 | CASSPPGGARGNIQYF | TGTGCCAGCTCACCACCCGGGGGGGCTCGTGGAAACATTCAGTACTTC
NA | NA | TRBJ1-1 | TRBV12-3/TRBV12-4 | CASSLNGAEAFF | TGTGCCAGCAGCCTCAATGGGGCTGAAGCTTTCTTT
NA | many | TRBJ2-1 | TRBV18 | CASSPQTVDRPPFNEQFF | TGTGCCAGCTCACCACAGACCGTTGATCGACCGCCCTTCAATGAGCAGTTCTTC
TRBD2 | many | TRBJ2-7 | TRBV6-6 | CASSYSLAGGREQYF | TGTGCCAGCAGTTACTCGCTAGCGGGAGGGCGCGAGCAGTACTTC
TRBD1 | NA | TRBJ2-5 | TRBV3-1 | CASSQVPRQGGTQYF | TGTGCCAGCAGCCAAGTACCTCGACAGGGGGGGACCCAGTACTTC